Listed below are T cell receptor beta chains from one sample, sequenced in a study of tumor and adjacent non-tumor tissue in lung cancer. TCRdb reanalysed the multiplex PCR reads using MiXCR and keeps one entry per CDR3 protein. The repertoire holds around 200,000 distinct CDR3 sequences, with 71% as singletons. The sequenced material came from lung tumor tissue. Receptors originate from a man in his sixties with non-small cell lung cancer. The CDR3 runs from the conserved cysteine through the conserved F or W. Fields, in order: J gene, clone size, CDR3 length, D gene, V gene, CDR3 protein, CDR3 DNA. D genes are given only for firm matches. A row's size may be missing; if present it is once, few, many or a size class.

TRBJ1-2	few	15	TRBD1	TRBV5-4	CASSPWTGMEYGYTF	TGTGCCAGCAGCCCTTGGACAGGGATGGAGTATGGCTACACCTTC
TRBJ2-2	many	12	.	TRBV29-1	CSVGRHSGELFF	TGCAGCGTTGGGCGACATTCCGGGGAGCTGTTTTTT
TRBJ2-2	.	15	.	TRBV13	CASISDTENTGELFF	TGTGCCAGCATCTCGGATACGGAGAACACCGGGGAGCTGTTTTTT
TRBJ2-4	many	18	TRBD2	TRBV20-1	CSATIGLAGEFAKNIQYF	TGCAGTGCTACGATTGGACTAGCGGGAGAATTTGCCAAAAACATTCAGTACTTC
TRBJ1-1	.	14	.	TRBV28	CASSRHGVNTETFF	TGTGCCAGCAGTCGCCACGGGGTTAACACTGAAACTTTCTTT
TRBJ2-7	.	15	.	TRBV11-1	CASSLVPGHVYEQYF	TGTGCCAGCAGCTTAGTCCCTGGACATGTATACGAGCAGTACTTC
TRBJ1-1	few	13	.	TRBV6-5	CASSREMNTEAFF	TGTGCCAGTAGCAGGGAGATGAACACTGAAGCTTTCTTT
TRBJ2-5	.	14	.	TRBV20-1	CSARAWVHQETQYF	TGCAGTGCTAGAGCGTGGGTGCACCAAGAGACCCAGTACTTC
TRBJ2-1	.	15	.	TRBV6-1	CASSGQGAWSVEQFF	TGTGCCAGCAGTGGGCAGGGAGCCTGGTCGGTGGAGCAGTTCTTC
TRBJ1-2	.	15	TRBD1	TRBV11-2	CASWVRQGGGYDYTF	TGTGCCAGCTGGGTACGCCAGGGGGGAGGCTATGACTACACCTTT
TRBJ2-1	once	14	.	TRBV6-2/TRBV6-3	CVSTNQTARNEQFF	TGTGTCAGCACCAACCAGACAGCCCGCAATGAGCAGTTCTTC
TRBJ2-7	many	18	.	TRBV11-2	CASSLRTLGGERPYEQYF	TGTGCCAGCAGCTTGAGAACACTTGGGGGCGAGAGGCCCTACGAGCAGTACTTC
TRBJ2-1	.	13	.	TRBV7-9	CAIRTQYWGEQFF	TGTGCCATCAGGACCCAATACTGGGGTGAGCAGTTCTTC
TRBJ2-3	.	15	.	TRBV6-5	CASSYTIGVPDTQYF	TGTGCCAGCAGTTACACGATAGGGGTACCAGATACACAGTATTTT
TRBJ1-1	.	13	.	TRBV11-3	CASRIDRRFEAFF	TGTGCCAGCAGAATAGATCGACGGTTTGAAGCTTTCTTT
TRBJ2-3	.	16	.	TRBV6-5	CANSYSFGRGADTQYF	TGTGCCAACAGTTACTCTTTCGGGCGGGGAGCAGATACGCAGTATTTT
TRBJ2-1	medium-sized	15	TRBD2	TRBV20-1	CSARRASGSLNEQFF	TGCAGTGCTAGGAGGGCTAGCGGGAGTCTAAATGAGCAGTTCTTC
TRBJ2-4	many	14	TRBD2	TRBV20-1	CSARDALAGNIQYF	TGCAGTGCTAGAGATGCCCTAGCGGGAAACATTCAGTACTTC
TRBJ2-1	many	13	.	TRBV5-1	CASSPIREDEQFF	TGCGCCAGCAGCCCCATTAGGGAGGATGAGCAGTTCTTC
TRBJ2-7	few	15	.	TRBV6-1	CASSVGQSQAYEQYF	TGTGCCAGCAGTGTCGGACAGTCACAGGCCTACGAGCAGTACTTC
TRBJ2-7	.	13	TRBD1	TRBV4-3	CASSHLQGNAQYF	TGCGCCAGCAGCCACCTACAGGGGAACGCGCAGTACTTC
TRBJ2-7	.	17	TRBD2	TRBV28	CASSLPPGRDTAYEQYF	TGTGCCAGCAGCCTACCCCCCGGGAGGGACACAGCCTACGAGCAGTACTTC
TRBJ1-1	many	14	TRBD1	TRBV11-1	CASRDRGRLTEAFF	TGTGCCAGCAGAGACAGGGGGCGATTGACTGAAGCTTTCTTT
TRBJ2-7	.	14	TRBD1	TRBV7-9	CASSSRTGVPEQYF	TGTGCCAGCAGCTCCCGGACAGGGGTACCCGAGCAGTACTTC
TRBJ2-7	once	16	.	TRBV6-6	CDSSYPPWTGEYEQYF	TGTGACAGCAGTTACCCCCCTTGGACTGGGGAGTACGAGCAGTACTTC
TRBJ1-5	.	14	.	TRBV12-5	CASGFGGSNQPQHF	TGTGCTAGTGGTTTTGGCGGTAGCAATCAGCCCCAGCATTTT
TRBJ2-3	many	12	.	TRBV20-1	CSIFQRADTQYF	TGCAGTATATTCCAAAGGGCAGATACGCAGTATTTT
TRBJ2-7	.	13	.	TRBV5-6	CASSLGLGYEQYF	TGTGCCAGCAGTCTTGGCCTAGGGTACGAGCAGTACTTC
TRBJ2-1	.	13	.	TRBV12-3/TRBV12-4	CASTISGSGEQFF	TGTGCCAGCACCATCTCCGGGAGCGGTGAGCAGTTCTTC
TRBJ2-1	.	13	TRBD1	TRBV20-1	CSVRGPGGNEQFF	TGTAGTGTTAGAGGGCCAGGGGGCAATGAGCAGTTCTTC
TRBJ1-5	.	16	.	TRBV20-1	CSVRAKTGHSNQPQHF	TGCAGTGTTAGAGCTAAGACAGGCCATAGCAATCAGCCCCAGCATTTT
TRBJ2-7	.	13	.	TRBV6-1	CASSPWPSYEQYF	TGTGCCAGCAGCCCGTGGCCTTCCTACGAGCAGTACTTC
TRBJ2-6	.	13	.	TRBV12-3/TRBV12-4	CASNSSNREKLAF	TGTGCCAGCAATTCTAGCAACAGGGAGAAGTTGGCTTTC
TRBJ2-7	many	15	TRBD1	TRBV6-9	CASSCPDRDVYEQYF	TGTGCCAGCAGTTGTCCGGACAGGGATGTCTACGAGCAGTACTTC
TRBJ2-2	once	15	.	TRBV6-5	CASSYRAAYNGELLF	TGTGCCAGCAGTTACCGGGCAGCCTACAACGGGGAGCTGCTTTTT
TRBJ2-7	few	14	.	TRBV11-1	CASTVDSASYEQYF	TGTGCCAGTACCGTGGACAGTGCATCCTACGAGCAGTACTTC
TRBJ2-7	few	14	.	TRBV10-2	CASSERTLSYEQYF	TGCGCCAGTAGTGAGCGGACATTGTCCTACGAGCAGTACTTC
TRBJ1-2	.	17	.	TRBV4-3	CASSQLLSGTPDYGYAF	TGCGCCAGCAGCCAATTGCTTTCCGGGACTCCCGACTATGGCTACGCCTTC
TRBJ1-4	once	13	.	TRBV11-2	CASSLREYEKLLF	TGTGCCAGTAGCTTACGGGAGTATGAAAAACTGCTTTTT
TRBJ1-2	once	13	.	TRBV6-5	CASCTLQGRGYTF	TGTGCCAGCTGTACACTACAGGGCCGCGGCTACACCTTC
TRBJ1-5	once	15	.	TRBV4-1	CASIQEWQGAQPQHF	TGCGCCAGCATCCAAGAATGGCAGGGAGCCCAGCCCCAGCATTTT
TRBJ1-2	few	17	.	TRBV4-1	CASSQKTEGRGIYGYTF	TGCGCCAGCAGCCAAAAGACGGAAGGGAGGGGGATTTATGGCTACACCTTC
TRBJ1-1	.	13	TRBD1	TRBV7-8	CASSQGQVGEAFF	TGTGCCAGCAGCCAGGGACAGGTCGGGGAAGCTTTCTTT
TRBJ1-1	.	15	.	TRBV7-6	CASSPDVGLWAEAFF	TGTGCCAGCAGCCCTGACGTCGGGCTATGGGCTGAAGCTTTCTTT
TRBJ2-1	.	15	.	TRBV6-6	CASKSLGASENEQFF	TGTGCCAGCAAATCGCTTGGGGCTAGCGAGAATGAGCAGTTCTTC
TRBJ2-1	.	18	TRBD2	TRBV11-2	CASSPMKLAGESYNEQFF	TGTGCCAGCAGCCCAATGAAGCTCGCGGGGGAATCCTACAATGAGCAGTTCTTC
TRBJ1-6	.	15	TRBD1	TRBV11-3	CVISPSGGLNSPLHF	TGTGTCATCAGCCCGTCAGGGGGGCTTAATTCACCCCTCCACTTT
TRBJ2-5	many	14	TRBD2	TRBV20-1	CSASRAGGQETQYF	TGCAGTGCTAGCAGAGCGGGGGGGCAAGAGACCCAGTACTTC
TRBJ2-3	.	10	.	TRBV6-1	CTSMANTQYF	TGTACCAGCATGGCGAATACGCAGTATTTT
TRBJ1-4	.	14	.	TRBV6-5	CASSYSGGPEKLFF	TGTGCCAGCAGTTACTCTGGGGGACCTGAAAAACTGTTTTTT
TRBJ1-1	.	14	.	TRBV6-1	CASHTWGRYTETFF	TGTGCCAGCCATACATGGGGCAGATACACTGAAACTTTCTTT
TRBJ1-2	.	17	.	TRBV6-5	CASSSPGWRATNYGYTF	TGTGCCAGCAGTTCACCTGGATGGAGAGCGACTAATTATGGCTACACCTTC
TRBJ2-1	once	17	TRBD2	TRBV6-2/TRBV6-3	CASSKRAGLAVYNEQFF	TGTGCCAGCAGCAAACGGGCGGGACTAGCGGTATACAATGAGCAGTTCTTC
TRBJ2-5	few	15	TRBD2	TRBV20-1	CSARSDERGVETQYF	TGCAGTGCTAGAAGCGACGAGCGGGGGGTTGAGACCCAGTACTTC
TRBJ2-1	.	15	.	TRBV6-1	CASSESANGATEQFF	TGTGCCAGCAGTGAATCGGCTAACGGGGCCACTGAGCAGTTCTTC
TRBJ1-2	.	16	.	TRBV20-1	CSTRDPRPKINYGYTF	TGCAGTACTAGAGATCCCAGACCTAAGATCAACTATGGCTACACCTTC
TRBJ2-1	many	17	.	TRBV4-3	CASSQVGGQGSYNEQFF	TGCGCCAGCAGCCAAGTTGGCGGTCAAGGCTCCTACAATGAGCAGTTCTTC
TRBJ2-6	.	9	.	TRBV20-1	CRRSGQLGF	TGCAGGCGCTCGGGACAACTCGGATTC
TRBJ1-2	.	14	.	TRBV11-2	CASSLVGQNYGYTF	TGTGCCAGCAGCTTAGTAGGACAGAACTATGGCTACACCTTC